The 15 T cell receptor beta chains listed next were all sequenced from one sample in a study of cytomegalovirus exposure and HLA in healthy donors. The PCR ran on 60 Vbeta and 13 Jbeta primers. The protocol was immunoSEQ multiplex PCR, while the TCRdb copy is restricted to in-frame clones and leaves out a portion. The repertoire holds about 100,000 clones, roughly 78% seen once, with less than 8% in the top ten. Input material: PBMCs. The receptors were sampled from a man aged 25 to 40 in good health and CMV-seronegative.

The genes are TRBV6-1 and TRBJ2-1, with 7 positions matching TRBD2. The germline V gene has CDR1 MNHNS and CDR2 SASEGT. This CDR3 contains 17 residues. V lost 4 bases to trimming and J lost 3 bases; unmatched junction nucleotides: 12. Written as DNA, the CDR3 is TGTGCCAGCAGTGGAGATGAACTAGCGCGCCACTACAATGAGCAGTTCTTC. It codes for CASSGDELARHYNEQFF.

The chain combines TRBV18 with TRBJ1-1, with 8 bases that match TRBD1. The V gene's germline CDR1 is KGHSH and CDR2 LQKENI. This CDR3 spans 15 amino acids. J was trimmed by 3 bases and V by 6 bases; bases with no gene match: 9. The CDR3, as DNA: TGTGCCAGCTCGCTCGTACAGGGGGGGGACACTGAAGCTTTCTTT. Translating gives CASSLVQGGDTEAFF. Full variable domain (outside the CDR3, taken from reference TRBV18 and TRBJ1-1): NAGVMQNPRHLVRRRGQEARLRCSPMKGHSHVYWYRQLPEEGLKFMVYLQKENIIDESGMPKERFSAEFPKEGPSILRIQQVVRGDSAAYFCASSLVQGGDTEAFFGQGTRLTVV.

The rearrangement links TRBV9 to TRBJ1-5; 9 nucleotides match TRBD1. The CDR3 length is 18 residues. After removal of 4 bases from V and 7 bases from J, the junction contained 18 bases not matched to a gene. CDR1 is SGDLS and CDR2 is YYNGEE in the germline V gene. The CDR3 protein is CASSRGDPTGGIRQPQHF. The CDR3 DNA is TGTGCCAGCAGCCGCGGAGACCCGACAGGGGGAATTCGACAGCCCCAGCATTTT. Combining the CDR3 with reference TRBV9 and TRBJ1-5 gives the whole variable domain DSGVTQTPKHLITATGQRVTLRCSPRSGDLSVYWYQQSLDQGLQFLIQYYNGEERAKGNILERFSAQQFPDLHSELNLSSLELGDSALYFCASSRGDPTGGIRQPQHFGDGTRLSIL.

The V call is TRBV19, the J call TRBJ1-5, with 10 bases identical to TRBD1. J lost 6 bases, V lost 5 bases, and 10 bases had no gene match. This CDR3 has 16 amino acids. Germline V CDR1 and CDR2: LNHDA, SQIVND (reference sequence). In DNA, the CDR3 is TGTGCCAGTAGTGCATTAGGACAGGGGGAAGGTCAGCCCCAGCATTTT. It yields the protein CASSALGQGEGQPQHF.

The table lists this clone with a few counts. The rearrangement joins TRBV27 to TRBJ2-7; 8 nucleotides agree with TRBD1. This CDR3 is built from 16 residues. Germline V gene lookup returns CDR1 MNHEY and CDR2 SMNVEV (reference sequence). The ends lost 5 bases at V and 0 bases at J; junction bases unmatched: 9. The CDR3 nucleotides read TGTGCCAGCAGTCCAAGACAGGGGACAGTCTCCTACGAGCAGTACTTC. It yields the protein CASSPRQGTVSYEQYF.

V and J are TRBV6-5 and TRBJ2-2; 8 bases line up with TRBD1. The V gene end was trimmed by 2 bases and the J gene end by 5 bases; junction bases not matched to a gene: 4. Germline CDR1 MNHEY, CDR2 SVGAGI. The CDR3 length is 15 residues. This chain's CDR3 is CASSYRTGPTGELFF. In nucleotides, the CDR3 is TGTGCCAGCAGTTACAGGACAGGGCCAACCGGGGAGCTGTTTTTT.

V usage is TRBV6-1 and J usage is TRBJ1-5, with 8 bases fitting TRBD1. The CDR3 totals 15 residues. CDR1 is MNHNS and CDR2 is SASEGT in the germline V gene. V gave up 5 bases and J gave up 4 bases; unmatched junction bases: 7. The CDR3 DNA sequence: TGTGCCAGCAGTACCAGGGACAGGCCGAATCAGCCCCAGCATTTT. Translation gives CASSTRDRPNQPQHF.

This chain joins TRBV5-1 and TRBJ2-7; D may be TRBD1 (5 bases). This CDR3 spans 13 amino acids. Trimming pared 0 bases from V and 6 bases from J, leaving 10 bases between. The V gene's germline CDR1 is SGHRS and CDR2 YFSETQ. DNA for the CDR3: TGCGCCAGCAGCTTGGGCAGGGCCAGCGAGCAGTACTTC. Translated, it gives CASSLGRASEQYF.

A few counts support this clone. The V call is TRBV6-1, the J call TRBJ2-2; 8 bases match TRBD1. The germline V gene has CDR1 MNHNS and CDR2 SASEGT. The V segment lost 7 bases and the J segment 5 bases; nucleotides outside the gene matches: 9. There are 15 residues in the CDR3. DNA for the CDR3: TGTGCCAGCATTCATTCGACAGGGGAGACCGGGGAGCTGTTTTTT. The encoded protein is CASIHSTGETGELFF.

The rearrangement links TRBV5-5 to TRBJ1-2, with 10 bases that match TRBD1. CDR1 SGHKS and CDR2 YYEKEE come from the germline V gene (reference sequence). V lost 1 base, J lost 0 bases, and 6 bases stayed unmatched. The CDR3 extends over 17 amino acids. The chain's CDR3 is CASSLMGQGSTNYGYTF. CDR3 bases: TGTGCCAGCAGCTTGATGGGACAGGGGAGTACTAACTATGGCTACACCTTC.

This rearrangement joins TRBV7-2 to TRBJ2-3, with 8 positions matching TRBD2. Germline CDR1 is SGHTA and CDR2 is FQGNSA. J was trimmed by 3 bases and V by 5 bases; bases with no gene match: 7. The CDR3 has 15 residues. The CDR3: CASSIIAGLTDTQYF. The DNA of the CDR3 is TGTGCCAGCAGCATCATAGCGGGGTTAACAGATACGCAGTATTTT.

This rearrangement joins TRBV4-3 to TRBJ2-2; D might be TRBD1 (6 bases). Germline CDR1 LGHNA, CDR2 YSLEER. The CDR3 has 20 amino acids. With 0 bases removed from V and 1 base from J, the gap between germline ends came to 21 bases. The CDR3 sequence: CASSQDGALAGDQNTGELFF. The CDR3 DNA reads TGCGCCAGCAGCCAAGATGGGGCTTTGGCAGGGGACCAGAACACCGGGGAGCTGTTTTTT.

The chain joins TRBV27 to TRBJ1-2, with a possible D match to TRBD1 (5 bases). The V end was cut by 4 bases, the J end by 4 bases, with 7 bases between. The CDR3 is 12 amino acids. Germline CDR1 MNHEY, CDR2 SMNVEV (reference sequence). The CDR3 is CASSSGGYGYTF. The CDR3 coding sequence is TGTGCCAGCAGTTCCGGGGGCTATGGCTACACCTTC.

The chain is built from TRBV27 and TRBJ1-1, with 10 bases lining up with TRBD1. The germline gives CDR1 MNHEY, CDR2 SMNVEV (reference sequence). The CDR3 is 17 residues long. V was clipped by 2 bases and J by 3 bases; unmatched bases: 9. CDR3 amino acids: CASSLGGIGQGDTEAFF. The DNA of the CDR3 is TGTGCCAGCAGTTTAGGGGGTATTGGACAGGGGGACACTGAAGCTTTCTTT.

The V call is TRBV5-1, the J call TRBJ2-5, with TRBD1 matching over 9 bases. The J call is doubtful: the DNA matches TRBJ2-7 better. CDR1 and CDR2 (germline): SGHRS, YFSETQ. The CDR3 is made up of 13 amino acids. For the CDR3, the DNA is TGCGCCAGCAGCTGGACAGGGGCCTACGAGCAGTACTTC. Translation gives CASSWTGAYEQYF.